The 29 T cell receptor beta chains given below trace back to one sample, sequenced in a study of CD8 T cells in Susac syndrome. RNA amounts of about 0.5 to 1 ug underwent reverse transcription with random hexamers. TCRdb passed the immunoSEQ multiplex PCR reads through MiXCR, listing each CDR3 protein once. This table holds 100,000 to 150,000 distinct CDR3 sequences, roughly 94% found once. The sequenced sample was CD4+ T cells from PBMCs. These receptors were taken from a human donor with multiple sclerosis.

The rearrangement joins TRBV19 to TRBJ2-7; 10 bases match TRBD2. CDR1 is LNHDA, CDR2 SQIVND, per germline (reference sequence). The CDR3 length is 15 residues. With 5 bases clipped from V and 3 bases from J, the junction kept 7 bases outside the gene matches. CDR3 nucleotides: TGTGCCAGTAGTGGCCATTCTAGCGGGAGCTACGAGCAGTACTTC. Residues: CASSGHSSGSYEQYF.

This clonotype has a single count. This chain connects TRBV5-1 to TRBJ1-5, with a possible D match to TRBD1 (6 bases). The V gene lost 1 base and the J gene lost 2 bases, with 10 bases spanning the gap. CDR3 length equals 15 residues. The germline V gene encodes CDR1 SGHRS and CDR2 YFSETQ. CDR3 coding DNA: TGCGCCAGCAGCTTGACAGGGCCGGGCAATCAGCCCCAGCATTTT. Translated, it gives CASSLTGPGNQPQHF.

This chain joins TRBV2 and TRBJ1-4; 8 nucleotides align to TRBD1. CDR1 is SNHLY and CDR2 is FYNNEI in the germline V gene. CDR3 size: 14 residues. V shed 6 bases, J shed 3 bases, and the junction held 3 bases outside the gene matches. The CDR3 bases are TGTGCCAGCAGCCGGGACAGGCCTAATGAAAAACTGTTTTTT. It encodes CASSRDRPNEKLFF.

J is TRBJ2-5 and V is TRBV5-1, with 11 bases lining up with TRBD1. In germline, CDR1 is SGHRS, CDR2 YFSETQ. Unmatched junction bases numbered 6, after V lost 1 base and J lost 4 bases. This CDR3 is built from 16 residues. DNA of the CDR3: TGCGCCAGCAGCTTGTTTGGACAGGGGGCTGGAGAGACCCAGTACTTC. Translated, it gives CASSLFGQGAGETQYF.

The chain recombines TRBV6-1 with TRBJ1-5, with D possibly matching TRBD1 (6 bases). The germline CDR1 and CDR2 sequences are MNHNS and SASEGT. The CDR3 has 16 amino acids. Trimming stripped 7 bases from V and 3 bases from J, with 19 bases between. In nucleotides, the CDR3 is TGTGCCAGCATCATTGCCCACCGGACAGTCAATCAGCCCCAGCATTTT. Its protein is CASIIAHRTVNQPQHF.

The V and J genes are TRBV12-3 or TRBV12-4 and TRBJ1-6, with 8 bases aligning to TRBD1. Trimming removed 6 bases from V and 9 bases from J; junction bases left unmatched: 7. This CDR3 is 14 amino acids long. CDR3 amino acids: CASSPRGLFSPLHF. The CDR3 bases are TGTGCCAGCAGCCCCAGGGGGCTCTTTTCACCCCTCCACTTT.

The V gene is TRBV5-1, the J gene TRBJ1-1; perhaps TRBD1 as D (6 bases). Germline loops: CDR1 SGHRS, CDR2 YFSETQ. Trimming stripped 2 bases from V and 1 base from J, with 9 bases between. There are 14 residues in the CDR3. The CDR3 loop is CASSFGQRNTEAFF. The CDR3 DNA is TGCGCCAGCAGCTTCGGACAGAGGAACACTGAAGCTTTCTTT.

The J gene is TRBJ2-7, the V gene TRBV5-1, with TRBD1 identical over 9 bases. Germline CDR1 reads SGHRS; CDR2 reads YFSETQ. V shed 4 bases, J shed 5 bases, and the junction held 10 bases outside the gene matches. CDR3 length: 15 amino acids. The CDR3: CASSARGDRVNEQYF. CDR3 in DNA: TGCGCCAGCAGCGCCCGGGGGGACAGGGTCAACGAGCAGTACTTC.

The chain links TRBV7-9 to TRBJ1-1; D ambiguous. Germline CDR1 is SEHNR and CDR2 is FQNEAQ (reference sequence). The CDR3 sequence is 15 residues long. V was shortened by 1 base and J by 1 base, with 10 bases between the two germline ends. The CDR3 here is CASSLGVTTNTEAFF. The CDR3 DNA reads TGTGCCAGCAGCTTAGGGGTCACGACGAACACTGAAGCTTTCTTT.

V and J are TRBV19 and TRBJ1-5; D possibly corresponds to TRBD1 (5 bases). V was trimmed by 8 bases and J by 4 bases, leaving 15 bases between them. Germline V gives CDR1 LNHDA, CDR2 SQIVND (reference sequence). The CDR3 loop spans 14 amino acids. DNA of the CDR3: TGTGCCAGTGAGAAGACAGTTGTGAATCAGCCCCAGCATTTT. Residues: CASEKTVVNQPQHF.

Concerning this clonotype itself: The missing conserved phenylalanine or tryptophan at the end of this CDR3 makes a read error likely. This chain uses TRBV5-1 with TRBJ2-5; 7 bases fit TRBD2. Germline V gives CDR1 SGHRS, CDR2 YFSETQ. The CDR3 extends over 15 amino acids. V gave up 6 bases and J gave up 3 bases; unmatched junction bases: 11. The CDR3 protein is CASTRGGRNEETQYS. CDR3 sequence (DNA): TGCGCCAGCACCCGGGGAGGGAGGAACGAAGAGACCCAGTACTCC.

The J gene is TRBJ2-7, the V gene TRBV4-3, with a weak D call TRBD2 (6 bases). The CDR3 loop spans 16 amino acids. CDR1 LGHNA and CDR2 YSLEER come from the germline V gene. V was shortened by 0 bases and J by 2 bases, with 14 bases between the two germline ends. The CDR3 loop reads CASSQEGGQLTYEQYF. The CDR3 DNA reads TGCGCCAGCAGCCAAGAAGGAGGGCAGCTTACCTACGAGCAGTACTTC.

The V call is TRBV27, the J call TRBJ2-1, with 9 positions matching TRBD2. The ends lost 6 bases at V and 6 bases at J; junction bases unmatched: 18. Germline CDR1 is MNHEY and CDR2 is SMNVEV (reference sequence). This CDR3 spans 18 amino acids. CDR3 sequence: CASSPLAGGGALGNEQFF. The CDR3 DNA reads TGTGCCAGCAGCCCGTTGGCAGGCGGGGGGGCCCTCGGCAATGAGCAGTTCTTC.

The DNA of the CDR3 is TGTGCCAGCAGCTTAAGAGAAGCGGGTGAGACCCAGTACTTC. As protein: CASSLREAGETQYF. This rearrangement joins TRBV7-2 to TRBJ2-5; TRBD2 might be the D (6 bases). CDR3 length: 14 residues. Deletions cut 2 bases from V and 5 bases from J, with 12 bases between. Germline V gene lookup returns CDR1 SGHTA and CDR2 FQGNSA.

The CDR3 DNA sequence: TGTGCCAGCTCACCCGTGGGGACAGGGGGCGATCAGCCCCAGCATTTT. This translates into CASSPVGTGGDQPQHF. The chain links TRBV18 to TRBJ1-5, with 12 bases that match TRBD1. This CDR3 is built from 16 residues. CDR1 is KGHSH and CDR2 is LQKENI in the germline V gene. Trimming cost V 3 bases and J 5 bases; bases outside gene matches: 5.

The CDR3 loop is CASSSYPNTDTQYF. In DNA, the CDR3 is TGTGCCAGCAGCTCCTATCCGAACACAGATACGCAGTATTTT. The chain uses TRBV7-2 and TRBJ2-3, with D unclear. Germline CDR1 and CDR2: SGHTA and FQGNSA. The CDR3 spans 14 residues. The V end was cut by 4 bases, the J end by 2 bases, with 10 bases between.

This clonotype occurred a few times. The chain carries TRBV19 and TRBJ1-5; 7 bases are shared with TRBD1. Germline V gene sequence: CDR1 LNHDA, CDR2 SQIVND (reference sequence). This CDR3 has 13 amino acids. V lost 5 bases to trimming and J lost 7 bases; unmatched junction nucleotides: 5. DNA of the CDR3: TGTGCCAGTAGTCCCGACAGGGCCCAGCCCCAGCATTTT. Its protein product is CASSPDRAQPQHF.

This chain uses TRBV14 with TRBJ2-3; 7 bases map to TRBD2. Germline-derived CDR1 and CDR2 are SGHDN and FVKESK. V lost 5 bases, J lost 2 bases, and 10 bases stayed unmatched. The CDR3 contains 16 residues. The CDR3 loop is CASSSKLAWTTDTQYF. The CDR3 bases are TGTGCCAGCAGCAGCAAACTAGCGTGGACCACAGATACGCAGTATTTT. Full variable domain (rest looked up from reference TRBV14 and TRBJ2-3): EAGVTQFPSHSVIEKGQTVTLRCDPISGHDNLYWYRRVMGKEIKFLLHFVKESKQDESGMPNNRFLAERTGGTYSTLKVQPAELEDSGVYFCASSSKLAWTTDTQYFGPGTRLTVL.

V usage is TRBV7-9 and J usage is TRBJ2-3, with D perhaps TRBD2 (6 bases). The germline V gene has CDR1 SEHNR and CDR2 FQNEAQ (reference sequence). The CDR3 consists of 15 residues. Trimming cost V 3 bases and J 0 bases, with 10 bases left between them. This chain's CDR3 is CASSFGGASTDTQYF. CDR3 coding DNA: TGTGCCAGCAGCTTTGGAGGGGCTAGCACAGATACGCAGTATTTT.

The chain combines TRBV7-2 with TRBJ1-5; D remains ambiguous. Germline V gene data show CDR1 as SGHTA and CDR2 as FQGNSA. Trimming pared 2 bases from V and 5 bases from J, leaving 7 bases between. The CDR3 has 13 amino acids. CDR3 DNA sequence: TGTGCCAGCAGCTTATGGGTTGATCAGCCCCAGCATTTT. Its translation: CASSLWVDQPQHF.

This sequence joins TRBV11-1 and TRBJ2-1; TRBD2 matches at 11 bases. After removal of 5 bases from V and 5 bases from J, the junction contained 5 bases not matched to a gene. This CDR3 comprises 15 residues. Germline CDR1 is SGHAT and CDR2 is FQDESV (reference sequence). The CDR3 bases are TGTGCCAGCAGCGGAAGACTAGCGGGAAACAATGAGCAGTTCTTC. This encodes CASSGRLAGNNEQFF. The full variable domain, its missing parts supplied by reference TRBV11-1 and TRBJ2-1, is EAEVAQSPRYKITEKSQAVAFWCDPISGHATLYWYRQILGQGPELLVQFQDESVVDDSQLPKDRFSAERLKGVDSTLKIQPAELGDSAMYLCASSGRLAGNNEQFFGPGTRLTVL.

This chain uses TRBV6-4 with TRBJ2-1; maybe TRBD2 (7 bases). CDR3 length equals 16 residues. The germline gives CDR1 MRHNA, CDR2 SNTAGT. Trimming pared 2 bases from V and 5 bases from J, leaving 16 bases between. In DNA form, the CDR3 reads TGTGCCAGCAGTGACGAAATGGGGGGGGCTAACAATGAGCAGTTCTTC. This sequence encodes CASSDEMGGANNEQFF.

The chain couples TRBV6-5 to TRBJ1-1; no clear D gene. V lost 2 bases to trimming and J lost 6 bases, with 16 bases between them. The CDR3 consists of 15 residues. Per the germline V gene, CDR1 is MNHEY and CDR2 is SVGAGI. This CDR3 reads CASSYQIQVGPEAFF. In nucleotides, the CDR3 is TGTGCCAGCAGTTACCAAATCCAAGTTGGACCTGAAGCTTTCTTT.

The chain combines TRBV12-3 or TRBV12-4 with TRBJ2-5; no definite D call. The CDR3 has 11 residues. V was pared by 2 bases and J by 5 bases, with 3 bases between. The CDR3 nucleotides are TGTGCCAGCAGTTTATTGGAGACCCAGTACTTC. Amino acids: CASSLLETQYF.

This clonotype was recorded only once. The chain links TRBV23-1 to TRBJ2-7; weak D call: TRBD1 (5 bases). Being an ORF, TRBV23-1 has a function that is uncertain. This CDR3 contains 14 residues. V shed 2 bases and J shed 5 bases, with 13 bases lying between them. CDR3 loop: CASSQRRVRHEQYF. CDR3 coding DNA: TGCGCCAGCAGTCAACGCAGGGTTAGGCACGAGCAGTACTTC.

The J gene is TRBJ1-5, the V gene TRBV27; D is uncertain. The length of the CDR3 is 15 residues. The germline V gene encodes CDR1 MNHEY and CDR2 SMNVEV (reference sequence). Deletions cut 5 bases from V and 2 bases from J, with 13 bases between. CDR3 residues: CASSTRMLGNQPQHF. CDR3 bases: TGTGCCAGCAGTACGAGAATGTTAGGCAATCAGCCCCAGCATTTT.

In this sample, this clonotype turned up a few times. The chain links TRBV7-2 to TRBJ2-3; D gene ambiguous. The V end was cut by 2 bases, the J end by 0 bases, with 3 bases between. CDR3 size: 13 residues. Germline CDR1 reads SGHTA; CDR2 reads FQGNSA. In nucleotides, the CDR3 is TGTGCCAGCAGCTTACAGAGCACAGATACGCAGTATTTT. Its translation: CASSLQSTDTQYF.

This clonotype has a single count. V and J are TRBV14 and TRBJ2-2, with D tentatively TRBD1 (5 bases). This CDR3 is built from 17 residues. The germline V gene has CDR1 SGHDN and CDR2 FVKESK. Trimming took off 0 bases at V and 0 bases at J, with 11 bases between the two ends. The CDR3 DNA sequence: TGTGCCAGCAGCCAAGATTTCGCAGGGTCGAACACCGGGGAGCTGTTTTTT. Its translation is CASSQDFAGSNTGELFF.

This rearrangement joins TRBV20-1 to TRBJ2-7, with 7 positions matching TRBD2. Looked up from germline, CDR1 is DFQATT and CDR2 is SNEGSKA (reference sequence). This CDR3 has 12 amino acids. V was pared by 5 bases and J by 0 bases, with 1 base of the junction left unmatched. The CDR3 nucleotides are TGCAGTGCTCGGACTAGCTCCTACGAGCAGTACTTC. Its protein is CSARTSSYEQYF.